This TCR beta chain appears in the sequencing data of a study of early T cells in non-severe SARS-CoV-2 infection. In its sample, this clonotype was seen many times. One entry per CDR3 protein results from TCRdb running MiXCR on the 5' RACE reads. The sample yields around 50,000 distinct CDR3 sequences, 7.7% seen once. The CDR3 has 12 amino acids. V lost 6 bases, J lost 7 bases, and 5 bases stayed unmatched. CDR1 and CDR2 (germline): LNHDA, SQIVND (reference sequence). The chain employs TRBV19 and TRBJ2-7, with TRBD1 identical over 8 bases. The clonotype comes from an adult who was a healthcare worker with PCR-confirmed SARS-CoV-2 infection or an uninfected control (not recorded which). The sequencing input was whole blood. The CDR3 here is CASRAGGGEQYF. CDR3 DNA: TGTGCCAGTAGGGCAGGGGGCGGTGAGCAGTACTTC.